This T cell receptor (beta chain) was found in a study of cytomegalovirus exposure and HLA in healthy donors (TCRdb year 2017). About the investigation overall: An earlier analysis of approximately 600 of the donors reported 250 to 300 Gb of sequence data and 100 million to 140 million unique TCR beta sequences from about 180 million T cells. Using immunosequencing, the study profiled T cell repertoires from around 670 subjects and related those repertoires to cytomegalovirus serostatus. All discovery cohort repertoires had been generated on a single sequencing platform. A separate validation cohort of approximately 130 different subjects was used in addition to the roughly 640-subject first cohort. In the later analysis, no new phenotypic data were used to find candidate immune exposures; instead, reliance was placed on TCR beta sequences and their occurrence across donors. The number of donors typed differed by locus, with roughly 629-640 for A, B, C, DRB1 and DQB1, 522 for DQA1, about 610 for DPA1, and some 450 for DPB1. Among 350 to 400 genotyped donors of the cohort, an average of approximately 230,000 unique TCR beta nucleotide sequences were sequenced per donor, around a sixth of them non-productive. To study patterns of TCR occurrence, a later analysis re-analyzed previously published TCR beta repertoires from 700 or so donors and added high-resolution HLA genotyping. The aim of the study was to test whether cataloging public T cell receptors could identify signatures of past pathogen exposure. Because of strong linkage in the cohort, five DR-DQ haplotypes were treated as single units for association and clustering. Donor age, sex, ethnicity and CMV serostatus were compiled together with the repertoire data. An early release that covered approximately 600 HLA-typed donors contained about 300 gigabases of sequencing data and around 80 million unique TCR sequences. The study combined high-throughput TCR immunosequencing, statistical association of individual TCRs with disease status, and machine learning to predict cytomegalovirus infection status. To decide whether each TCR beta V gene segment behaved as functional or pseudogenic, an earlier analysis of some 600 of the donors relied on high-throughput TCR beta sequencing. HLA typing included class I and class II loci at four-digit resolution. In a later genetic analysis, genome-wide SNP genotypes for about 55% of the roughly 670 donors were used, and that subset was treated as a discovery cohort. Of the approximately 370 genotyped donors, approximately 80% were placed in the genetic ancestry cluster associated with self-reported Caucasian donors. The paper's findings and limits, for the study overall: The only immune exposure information available for the cohort was CMV serostatus. A group of highly shared sequence variants was considered likely to be a technical artifact of the sequencing pipeline. A further reported finding was that TCR beta sequences accurately predicted the HLA-A and HLA-B alleles for most subjects in the first cohort. At a false discovery rate of 0.05, a later analysis linked 15,000 to 20,000 TCR beta sequences to specific HLA alleles. Most TCR sequences were seen in very few donors, while some public TCRs were found in many individuals. Strong co-occurrence of HLA alleles, especially DR and DQ, made assigning TCR associations to individual alleles difficult. In an earlier analysis of 587 of the donors, most TCR beta V segments appeared in productive rearrangements about 90% or about 30% of the time, broadly matching IMGT annotations. In a later analysis, TCR association rates were found to vary across HLA loci, with the most associated TCRs seen for DRB1 alleles and the fewest for HLA-C alleles. In a later genetic analysis, a missense DCLRE1C variant was associated with V-gene and J-gene trimming of TCR beta chains, and the association was replicated in an independent cohort. According to the authors, the approach could potentially be generalized to other disease states and immunological phenotypes. A later genetic analysis reported fewer N-insertions in productive TCRs among donors in an Asian-associated ancestry cluster than the roughly 700-donor mean. According to a later analysis, most CMV-associated TCR beta chains appeared to be HLA-restricted, and the HLA associations seemed to be driven largely by CMV exposure. HLA typing was unavailable for some donors at each locus, so association tests used only the typed subset. In a later analysis, HLA-associated TCR beta chains showed more clonal expansion and lower generation probabilities than non-associated chains that were equally common. Roughly uniform sequencing depth across donors was assumed in presence/absence analyses, although this assumption may not hold. In vitro tests confirmed that a few of the cytomegalovirus-associated TCR beta chains recognize cytomegalovirus antigens. This cohort had only TCR beta chains sequenced, and the lack of alpha or paired-chain data limited which features could be detected. In the study, approximately 160 TCR beta chains were listed as associated with cytomegalovirus. Linkage disequilibrium might explain the correlated functional status among segregating V segments, but an unknown experimental factor could not be ruled out. Some IMGT-functional V segments, including TRBV6-2 and TRBV6-3, could not be distinguished by the 87-base-pair reads and were therefore excluded. A later analysis reported that several top co-occurrence clusters appeared linked to parvovirus B19, influenza, CMV and Epstein-Barr virus. The earlier analysis of some 560 of the donors excluded seventeen rarely observed V segments, including chromosome 9 orphons, because counts were too low. The classifier was reported to diagnose cytomegalovirus status with high specificity and sensitivity in both the original cohort and the validation cohort.

Regarding this clone: Its recognized antigen is unknown. One base away there is no much larger clone; base qualities are not given.

Receptor libraries were prepared by the immunoSEQ multiplex PCR assay. For the multiplex PCR, a mixture combining 60 forward primers for TCR Vbeta segments and 13 reverse primers for TCR Jbeta segments was used. The CDR3 region of rearranged TCR beta genes was amplified from genomic DNA by a multiplex PCR assay. The Illumina HiSeq System was used to sequence the amplified TCR beta libraries as 87-base-pair reads. The paper's data handling went like this. In a later analysis, tens of millions of unique TCR beta chains were counted across the roughly 700 repertoires, and roughly 11 million of these chains were shared by at least two donors. Raw reads were error-corrected and collapsed into unique sequences by a nearest-neighbor algorithm in which closely related sequences were merged to remove PCR and sequencing errors. V, D and J gene segments were assigned by aligning CDR3 sequences to IMGT reference sequences. Each retained sequence needed at least a six-nucleotide match to both a V gene segment and a J gene segment. Rearrangements were called productive when the CDR3 lacked stop codons and stayed in frame with V and J; all others were non-productive. CDR3 was defined according to IMGT convention as the region running from the second conserved V-encoded cysteine to the conserved J-encoded phenylalanine. In an earlier analysis of approximately 500 of the donors, sequences lacking an unambiguous match to a single V gene segment were excluded. In an earlier analysis of 587 of the donors, V segments were called functional above 56.7% productive rearrangements and were called segregating when the between-donor standard deviation exceeded 5%. A statistical classification framework was developed to diagnose cytomegalovirus status using the catalog of TCR beta chain sequences. In a later analysis, TCR nucleotide sequences were compared against IMGT/GENE-DB human TR gene sequences so that V and J genes could be assigned. A later analysis assigned CDR3 sequences and most-parsimonious VDJ recombination scenarios with the TCRdist pipeline. In a later analysis, each TCR beta chain was defined by its CDR3 amino acid sequence together with its V-gene family, and reads without a unique V-gene family were excluded. A later analysis removed 550 to 650 highly shared, low-generation-probability nucleotide sequences to deal with suspected cross-contamination and a sequencing artifact. For each public chain, a later analysis derived a clonal expansion index from normalized ranks of inferred template counts within each repertoire. A later analysis computed generation probabilities with a VDJ recombination model fitted to out-of-frame rearrangements, and checked the results against IGoR. A later analysis scored TCR-TCR, TCR-HLA and TCR-CMV co-occurrence with hypergeometric tests, applying a repertoire-size bias correction to TCR pairs. In a later analysis, false discovery rates were estimated by permuting HLA or CMV assignments 20 times. In a later analysis, co-occurring TCRs were grouped using DBSCAN, and TCRdist sequence similarity was added for clustering within HLA-allele-positive subsets. Repertoires with fewer than 30,000 or more than 120,000 public chains, plus five repertoires with anomalous nucleotide sharing, were excluded from co-occurrence clustering. In its TCRdb copy, this immuneACCESS table keeps in-frame sequences only and misses some clones. Where compared with another copy, unresolved V genes explain less than half of these, and the others have no known cause. V, J and clone size are taken as reported in that table, and D and trimming were inferred from the DNA itself. This sample is represented by about 130,000 clones; 80% to 85% of them were singletons. The ten largest make up approximately 1.1% of the sample.

CDR1 and CDR2 (SGDLS, YYNGEE) derive from the germline V gene. Trimming leaves V shorter by 0 bases and J shorter by 7 bases, with the junction holding 7 bases beyond the gene matches. From cysteine to phenylalanine, the CDR3 is 15 amino acids long. Only the CDR3 part of the read is kept: 45 bases, read in frame from the first base. The cohort was made up of around 720 healthy bone marrow donors. All cohort members were sampled while nominally healthy, although unrecorded immune exposures were likely present. The donor was CMV seronegative and was included in the group of hundreds of seronegative cohort members. A peripheral blood sample was collected from each donor, and TCR beta sequencing was performed on peripheral blood mononuclear cells. The Qiagen DNeasy Blood Extraction Kit was used to extract genomic DNA from the blood cell samples.

The clonotype comes from a woman younger than 45 in good health and CMV-seronegative. What was sequenced was PBMCs. The chain joins TRBV9 to TRBJ2-1; TRBD2 aligns with 7 central bases. CDR3 loop: CASSVVSGALNEQFF. The nucleotide sequence reads as follows: TGTGCCAGCAGCGTAGTAAGCGGGGCTTTGAATGAGCAGTTCTTC.